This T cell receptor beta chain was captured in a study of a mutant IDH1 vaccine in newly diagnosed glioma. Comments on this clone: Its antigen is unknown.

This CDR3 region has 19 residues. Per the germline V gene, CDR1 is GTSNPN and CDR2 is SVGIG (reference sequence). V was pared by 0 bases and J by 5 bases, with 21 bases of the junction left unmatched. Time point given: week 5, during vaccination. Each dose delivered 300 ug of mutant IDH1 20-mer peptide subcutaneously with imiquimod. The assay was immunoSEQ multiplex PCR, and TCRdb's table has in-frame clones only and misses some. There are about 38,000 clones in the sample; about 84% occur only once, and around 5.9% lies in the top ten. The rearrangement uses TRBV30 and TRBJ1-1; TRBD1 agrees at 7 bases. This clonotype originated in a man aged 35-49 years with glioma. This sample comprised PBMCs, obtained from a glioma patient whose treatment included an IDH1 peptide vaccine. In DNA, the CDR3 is TGTGCCTGGAGTGTACGTCATCCCACTTTTCGGGGGGGACAGACTGAAGCTTTCTTT. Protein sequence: CAWSVRHPTFRGGQTEAFF.